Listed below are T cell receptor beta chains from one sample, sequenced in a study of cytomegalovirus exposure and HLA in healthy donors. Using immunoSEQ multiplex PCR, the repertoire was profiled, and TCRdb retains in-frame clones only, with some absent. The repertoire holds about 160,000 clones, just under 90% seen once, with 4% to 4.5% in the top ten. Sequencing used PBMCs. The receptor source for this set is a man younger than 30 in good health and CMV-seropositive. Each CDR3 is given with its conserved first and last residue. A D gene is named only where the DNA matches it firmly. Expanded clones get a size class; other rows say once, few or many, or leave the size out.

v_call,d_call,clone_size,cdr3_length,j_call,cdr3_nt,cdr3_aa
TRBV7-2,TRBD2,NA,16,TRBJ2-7,TGTGCCAGCAGCTTAGGACTAGCGGGAGCATTCTACGAGCAGTACTTC,CASSLGLAGAFYEQYF
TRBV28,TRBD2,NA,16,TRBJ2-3,TGTGCCAGCAGTTTCCCTAGCGGGAGCTCGACAGATACGCAGTATTTT,CASSFPSGSSTDTQYF
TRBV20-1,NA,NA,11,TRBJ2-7,TGCAGTGCTAGTCACTCCTCCGAGCAGTACTTC,CSASHSSEQYF
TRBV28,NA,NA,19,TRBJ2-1,TGTGCCAGCAGTCTTAGGTCCCTCTATGGGGAGGACTCCTACAATGAGCAGTTCTTC,CASSLRSLYGEDSYNEQFF
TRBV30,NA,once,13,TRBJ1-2,TGTGCCTGGAGTGTTGGAGACAGTTATGGCTACACCTTC,CAWSVGDSYGYTF
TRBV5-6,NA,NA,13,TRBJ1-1,TGTGCCAGCAGCTTTTCAGGGAACACTGAAGCTTTCTTT,CASSFSGNTEAFF
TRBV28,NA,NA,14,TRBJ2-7,TGTGCCAGCAGGCCGTGGGCGGACTCTTACGAGCAGTACTTC,CASRPWADSYEQYF
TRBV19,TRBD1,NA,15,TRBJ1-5,TGTGCCAGTAGTATCTGGGACAGGGGCAATCAGCCCCAGCATTTT,CASSIWDRGNQPQHF
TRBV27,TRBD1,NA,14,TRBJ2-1,TGTGCCAGCACAGACAAGACAGGGGTGGATGAGCAGTTCTTC,CASTDKTGVDEQFF
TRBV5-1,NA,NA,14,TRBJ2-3,TGCGCCAGCAGCTTGGTAGCGGTCACAGATACGCAGTATTTT,CASSLVAVTDTQYF
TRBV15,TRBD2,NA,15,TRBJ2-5,TGTGCCACCGCCATAGCGGGGGAAGGGGTGGAGACCCAGTACTTC,CATAIAGEGVETQYF
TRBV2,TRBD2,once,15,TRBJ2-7,TGTGCCAGCAGCCCACTAGCGGCACGGTCCTACGAGCAGTACTTC,CASSPLAARSYEQYF
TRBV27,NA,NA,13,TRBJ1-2,TGTGCCAGCAGTGCCGGGGTGGGATATGGCTACACCTTC,CASSAGVGYGYTF
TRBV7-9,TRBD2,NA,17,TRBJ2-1,TGTGCCAGCAGCCTGGGGACTAGCGGACTTCTGTACAATGAGCAGTTCTTC,CASSLGTSGLLYNEQFF
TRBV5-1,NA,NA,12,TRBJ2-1,TGCGCCAGCAGCTTCGCAGGCGATGAGCAGTTCTTC,CASSFAGDEQFF
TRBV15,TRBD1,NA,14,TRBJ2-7,TGTGCCACCAGCAACAGGGACAGGGGGCGCGAGCAGTACTTC,CATSNRDRGREQYF
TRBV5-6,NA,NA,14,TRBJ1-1,TGTGCCAGCAGCTTGGCCCCGCAGGCGGGGGAAGCTTTCTTT,CASSLAPQAGEAFF
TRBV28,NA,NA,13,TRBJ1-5,TGTGCCAGCACGGGGACTCGGAATCAGCCCCAGCATTTT,CASTGTRNQPQHF
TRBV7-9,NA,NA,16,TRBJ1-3,TGTGCCAGCAAATCACTAGGGTCCCACTCTGGAAACACCATATATTTT,CASKSLGSHSGNTIYF
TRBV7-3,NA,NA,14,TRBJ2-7,TGTGCCAGCAGCTTGTCAGCGAGCTCCTACGAGCAGTACTTC,CASSLSASSYEQYF
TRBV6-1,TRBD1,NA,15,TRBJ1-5,TGTGCCAGCAGTGAAGGGACAGGGGACTTTCAGCCCCAGCATTTT,CASSEGTGDFQPQHF
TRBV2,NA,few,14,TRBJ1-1,TGTGCCAGCAGTGAAAGGGAGTTCGACACTGAAGCTTTCTTT,CASSEREFDTEAFF
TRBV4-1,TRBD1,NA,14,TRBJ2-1,TGCGCCAGCAGCCCGGGGACAGGGTGGAATGAGCAGTTCTTC,CASSPGTGWNEQFF
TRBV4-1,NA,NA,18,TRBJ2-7,TGCGCCAGCAGCCAAGATAGAATTCGAGGACAGAGCTACTACGAGCAGTACTTC,CASSQDRIRGQSYYEQYF
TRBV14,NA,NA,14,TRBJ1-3,TGTGCCAGCAGGCTACAGGGTTCTGGAAACACCATATATTTT,CASRLQGSGNTIYF
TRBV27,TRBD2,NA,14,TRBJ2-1,TGTGCCAGCAGTTTACGGGGGGTGGAGAATGAGCAGTTCTTC,CASSLRGVENEQFF
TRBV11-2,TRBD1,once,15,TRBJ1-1,TGTGCCAGCAGCGTCGCTTCGACAGGGATGACTGAAGCTTTCTTT,CASSVASTGMTEAFF
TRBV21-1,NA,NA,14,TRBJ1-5,TGTGCCAGCAGCAAGGGAGAGAGCAATCAGCCCCAGCATTTT,CASSKGESNQPQHF
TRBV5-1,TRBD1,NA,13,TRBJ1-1,TGCGCCAGCAGCCTTAACAGGGGAACTGAAGCTTTCTTT,CASSLNRGTEAFF
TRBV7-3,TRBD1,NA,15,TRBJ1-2,TGTGCCAGCAGCTTAACGGGGACAGGGGCTTATGGCTACACCTTC,CASSLTGTGAYGYTF
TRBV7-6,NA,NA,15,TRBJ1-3,TGTGCCAGCAGCTCGGACAGAAGCTCTGGAAACACCATATATTTT,CASSSDRSSGNTIYF
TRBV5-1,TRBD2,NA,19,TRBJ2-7,TGCGCCAGCAGCTCAACCTGGGGACTAGCGGGATTCGAAGCCTACGAGCAGTACTTC,CASSSTWGLAGFEAYEQYF
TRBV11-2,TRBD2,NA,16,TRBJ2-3,TGTGCCAGCAGCCACCTAGCGGGAGGGCTCACAGATACGCAGTATTTT,CASSHLAGGLTDTQYF
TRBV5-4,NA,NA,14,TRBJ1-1,TGTGCCAGCAGCTTTATACAGGGTTACACTGAAGCTTTCTTT,CASSFIQGYTEAFF
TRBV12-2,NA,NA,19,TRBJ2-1,TGTGCAAGTCGCTTAGCCTCGGGACTAGCGGGAGTAGGCTACAATGAGCAGTTCTTC,CASRLASGLAGVGYNEQFF